These T cell receptor beta chains were read from a single sample in a study of control samples from healthy donors and cancer patients. Clones were sequenced by immunoSEQ multiplex PCR, and TCRdb holds only the in-frame ones, with some missing. The sample consists of around 14,000 clones, 60% to 80% of them appearing once. The sample was formalin-fixed, paraffin-embedded tissue. These receptors all come from a female donor with lung cancer. Both conserved end residues are part of each CDR3. A D gene is named only where the DNA matches it firmly. Expanded clones are given a class, and other clones once, few, many or no size at all.

cdr3_nt: TGTGCCAGCAGCTCAGACAGGGGCACTGAAGCTTTCTTT
cdr3_aa: CASSSDRGTEAFF
j_call: TRBJ1-1
v_call: TRBV5-5
d_call: TRBD1
clone_size: -

cdr3_nt: TGTGCCAGCAGCAAGACAGGTGGCGGTGGCTACACCTTC
cdr3_aa: CASSKTGGGGYTF
j_call: TRBJ1-2
v_call: TRBV7-9
d_call: -
clone_size: few

cdr3_nt: TGTGCCAGCAGTGAGGGGGCCCAGGGAGATACGCAGTATTTT
cdr3_aa: CASSEGAQGDTQYF
j_call: TRBJ2-3
v_call: TRBV6-4
d_call: -
clone_size: -

cdr3_nt: TGTGCCAGCAGCCGCTGGACTTCCCCCGGCGAGCAGTACTTC
cdr3_aa: CASSRWTSPGEQYF
j_call: TRBJ2-7
v_call: TRBV3-1/TRBV3-2
d_call: -
clone_size: -

cdr3_nt: TGTGCCAGCAGCGTGGGACAGGTGAACACTGAAGCTTTCTTT
cdr3_aa: CASSVGQVNTEAFF
j_call: TRBJ1-1
v_call: TRBV9
d_call: TRBD1
clone_size: once

cdr3_nt: TGCAGTGCTGTGCAAGATACGCAGTATTTT
cdr3_aa: CSAVQDTQYF
j_call: TRBJ2-3
v_call: TRBV20-1
d_call: -
clone_size: -

cdr3_nt: TGTGCCAGCAGCTTAGAGATCCCCCGGCAGGGGGGAATAAAACTGTTTTTT
cdr3_aa: CASSLEIPRQGGIKLFF
j_call: TRBJ1-4
v_call: TRBV11-2
d_call: TRBD1
clone_size: -

cdr3_nt: TGTGCCAGCAGCTCGCAGGGGGCGGCTTCACCCCTCCACTTT
cdr3_aa: CASSSQGAASPLHF
j_call: TRBJ1-6
v_call: TRBV7-9
d_call: TRBD1
clone_size: -

cdr3_nt: TGTGCCAGCAGCCAAGTCCAGGTCGGGAACTATGGCTACACCTTC
cdr3_aa: CASSQVQVGNYGYTF
j_call: TRBJ1-2
v_call: TRBV3-1/TRBV3-2
d_call: -
clone_size: -

cdr3_nt: TGTGCCAGCAGCGAGAGCTCTGGAAACACCATATATTTT
cdr3_aa: CASSESSGNTIYF
j_call: TRBJ1-3
v_call: TRBV4-2
d_call: -
clone_size: -

cdr3_nt: TGTGCCAGCAGTGAACAGGGGGCGAACACCGGGGAGCTGTTTTTT
cdr3_aa: CASSEQGANTGELFF
j_call: TRBJ2-2
v_call: TRBV6-4
d_call: TRBD1
clone_size: few

cdr3_nt: TGTGCCAGCAGGAGGACGGGGGGGACAGATACGCAGTATTTT
cdr3_aa: CASRRTGGTDTQYF
j_call: TRBJ2-3
v_call: TRBV5-4
d_call: TRBD2
clone_size: -

cdr3_nt: TGTGCCAGCAGTTTAGCTCCGGGTAGCGGGAGTCTTGAGCAGTACTTC
cdr3_aa: CASSLAPGSGSLEQYF
j_call: TRBJ2-7
v_call: TRBV28
d_call: TRBD2
clone_size: -

cdr3_nt: TGCGCCAGCAGCTTAAAGGACAGGGGCCCACTCAGCACAGATACGCAGTATTTT
cdr3_aa: CASSLKDRGPLSTDTQYF
j_call: TRBJ2-3
v_call: TRBV5-1
d_call: TRBD1
clone_size: once

cdr3_nt: TGTGCCAGCAGCTCACAAGCGGGCTCCTACAATGAGCAGTTCTTC
cdr3_aa: CASSSQAGSYNEQFF
j_call: TRBJ2-1
v_call: TRBV7-3
d_call: -
clone_size: -